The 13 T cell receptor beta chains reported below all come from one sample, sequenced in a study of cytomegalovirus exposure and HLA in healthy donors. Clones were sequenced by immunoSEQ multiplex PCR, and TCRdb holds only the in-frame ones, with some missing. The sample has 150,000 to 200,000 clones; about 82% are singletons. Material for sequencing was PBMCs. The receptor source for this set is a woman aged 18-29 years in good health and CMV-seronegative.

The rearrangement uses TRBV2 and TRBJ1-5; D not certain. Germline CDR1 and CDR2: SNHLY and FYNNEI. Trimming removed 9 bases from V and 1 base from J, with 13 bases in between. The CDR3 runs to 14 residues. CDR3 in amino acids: CARGGRSSNQPQHF. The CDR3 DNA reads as TGTGCCAGAGGAGGGCGGTCGAGCAATCAGCCCCAGCATTTT.

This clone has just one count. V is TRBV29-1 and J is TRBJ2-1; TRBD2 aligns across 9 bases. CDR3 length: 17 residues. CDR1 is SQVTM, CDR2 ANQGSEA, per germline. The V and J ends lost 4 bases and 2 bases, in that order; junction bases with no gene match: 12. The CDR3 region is CSVAGIGASGTYNEQFF. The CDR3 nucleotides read TGCAGCGTTGCTGGGATCGGGGCTAGCGGGACCTACAATGAGCAGTTCTTC.

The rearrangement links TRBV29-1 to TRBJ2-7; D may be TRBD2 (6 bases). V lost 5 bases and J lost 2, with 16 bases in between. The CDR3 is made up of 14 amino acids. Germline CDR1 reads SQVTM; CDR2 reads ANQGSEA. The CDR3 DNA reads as TGCAGCGTTTTACCAGGACTACATACCTACGAGCAGTACTTC. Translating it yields CSVLPGLHTYEQYF.

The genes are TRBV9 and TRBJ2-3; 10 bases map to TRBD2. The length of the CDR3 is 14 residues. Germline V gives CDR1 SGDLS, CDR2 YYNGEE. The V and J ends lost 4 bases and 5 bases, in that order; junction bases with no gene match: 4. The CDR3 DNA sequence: TGTGCCAGCAGCCAGAGCGGGGGGGGAGATACGCAGTATTTT. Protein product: CASSQSGGGDTQYF.

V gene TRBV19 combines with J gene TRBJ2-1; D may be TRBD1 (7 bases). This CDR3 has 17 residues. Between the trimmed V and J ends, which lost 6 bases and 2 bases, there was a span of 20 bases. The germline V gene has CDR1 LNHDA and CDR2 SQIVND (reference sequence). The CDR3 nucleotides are TGTGCCAGTAGCCTGCAGGGGGGCTCTGATACCTACAATGAGCAGTTCTTC. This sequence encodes CASSLQGGSDTYNEQFF.

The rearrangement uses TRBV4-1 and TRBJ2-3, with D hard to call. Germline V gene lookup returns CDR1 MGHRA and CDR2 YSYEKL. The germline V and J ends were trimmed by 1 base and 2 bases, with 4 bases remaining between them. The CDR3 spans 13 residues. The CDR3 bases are TGCGCCAGCAGCCAAGCCTTCACAGATACGCAGTATTTT. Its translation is CASSQAFTDTQYF.

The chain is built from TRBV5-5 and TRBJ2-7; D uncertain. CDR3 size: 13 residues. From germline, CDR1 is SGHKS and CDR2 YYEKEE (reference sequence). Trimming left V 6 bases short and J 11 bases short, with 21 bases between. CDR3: CASNVGLSPFEYF. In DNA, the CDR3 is TGTGCCAGCAACGTGGGCTTATCCCCTTTTGAGTACTTC.

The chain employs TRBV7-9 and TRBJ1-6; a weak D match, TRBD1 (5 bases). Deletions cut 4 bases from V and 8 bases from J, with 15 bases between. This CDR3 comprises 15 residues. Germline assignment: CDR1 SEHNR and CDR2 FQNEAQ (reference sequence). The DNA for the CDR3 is TGTGCCAGCAGCTCCCGGCGGGGGATGGATTCACCCCTCCACTTT. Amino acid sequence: CASSSRRGMDSPLHF.

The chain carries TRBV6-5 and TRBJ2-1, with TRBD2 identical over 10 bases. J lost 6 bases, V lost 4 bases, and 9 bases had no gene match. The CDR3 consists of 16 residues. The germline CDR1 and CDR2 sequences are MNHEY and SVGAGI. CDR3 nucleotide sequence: TGTGCCAGCAGTTGGGCCCCTAGCGGGAGTTTCAATGAGCAGTTCTTC. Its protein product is CASSWAPSGSFNEQFF.

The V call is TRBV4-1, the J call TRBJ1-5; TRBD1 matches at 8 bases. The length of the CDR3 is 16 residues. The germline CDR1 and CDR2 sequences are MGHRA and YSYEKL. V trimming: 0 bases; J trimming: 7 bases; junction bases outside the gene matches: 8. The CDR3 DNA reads TGCGCCAGCAGCCAAGATTGGCAGGGGGCGAGGCAGCCCCAGCATTTT. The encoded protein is CASSQDWQGARQPQHF.

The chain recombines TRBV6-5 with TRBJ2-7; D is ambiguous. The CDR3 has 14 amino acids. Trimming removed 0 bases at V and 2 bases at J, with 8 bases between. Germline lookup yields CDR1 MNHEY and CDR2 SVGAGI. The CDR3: CASSYSGRAYEQYF. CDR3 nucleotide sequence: TGTGCCAGCAGTTACTCGGGTCGGGCCTACGAGCAGTACTTC.

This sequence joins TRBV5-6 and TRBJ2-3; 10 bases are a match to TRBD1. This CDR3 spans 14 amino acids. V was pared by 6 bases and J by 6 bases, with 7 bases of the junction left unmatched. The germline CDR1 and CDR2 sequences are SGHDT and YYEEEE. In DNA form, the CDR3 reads TGTGCCAGCAACACCGGGACAGGGGAGGATACGCAGTATTTT. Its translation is CASNTGTGEDTQYF.

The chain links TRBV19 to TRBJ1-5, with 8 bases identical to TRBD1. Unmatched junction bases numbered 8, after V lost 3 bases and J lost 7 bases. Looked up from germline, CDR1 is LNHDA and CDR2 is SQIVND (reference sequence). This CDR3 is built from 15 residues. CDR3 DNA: TGTGCCAGTAGTATTGACAGGGGACTCGGACAGCCCCAGCATTTT. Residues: CASSIDRGLGQPQHF.